Each of the 29 T cell receptor beta chains below was sequenced from the same sample in a study of Graves' ophthalmopathy and Graves' hyperthyroidism. RNA transcripts served as template for amplifying TCR beta CDR3 sequences. The workflow started with a first-round RT-PCR run with HTBI primers and then moved on to a second-round multiplex PCR. In TCRdb, the multiplex PCR reads were re-called with MiXCR into one record per CDR3 protein. The sample carries 620,000 or so distinct CDR3 sequences, about 20% recorded once. Sample: peripheral blood. The receptors were gathered from a young woman with stable Graves' hyperthyroidism. Some clones in this sample may be carry-over from other donors' samples.

This clonotype was seen repeatedly, ten times or more. This chain connects TRBV30 to TRBJ2-7; possible D gene TRBD1, 6 bases. Trimming took off 2 bases at V and 4 bases at J, with 12 bases between the two ends. Germline CDR1 GTSNPN, CDR2 SVGIG (reference sequence). The CDR3 runs 13 residues. CDR3 sequence: CAWSKGELYEQYF. The CDR3 region has the DNA TGTGCCTGGAGTAAGGGGGAGTTATACGAGCAGTACTTC.

This clonotype was detected only once. The limits of the CDR3 on the DNA are not certain, so only TCRdb's listed CDR3 is given. This rearrangement joins TRBV30 to TRBJ2-2; the table names TRBD2, a call not compared with the DNA. The germline CDR1 and CDR2 sequences are GTSNPN and SVGIG (reference sequence). Termini included, the CDR3 measures 14 amino acids. CDR3 protein: CAWSVAGGAGELVF.

This clonotype occurred many times. The genes are TRBV5-1 and TRBJ1-2; D is ambiguous. The CDR3 runs 15 residues. V was cut by 0 bases and J by 4 bases, with 13 bases left in between. CDR1 and CDR2 (germline): SGHRS, YFSETQ. The CDR3 DNA sequence: TGCGCCAGCAGCTTGGGGACGACGGGCTCCTATGGCTACACCTTC. The encoded protein is CASSLGTTGSYGYTF.

This clonotype was detected ten times or more. The rearrangement uses TRBV6-2 or TRBV6-3 and TRBJ2-7; 9 positions match TRBD1. The ends lost 4 bases at V and 3 bases at J; junction bases unmatched: 7. The CDR3 totals 15 residues. Germline CDR1 is MNHEY and CDR2 is SVGEGT. In DNA, the CDR3 is TGTGCCAGCAGTTCTGTCGGACAGGGGCGCTACGAGCAGTACTTC. Translation gives CASSSVGQGRYEQYF.

This clonotype was counted between two and nine times. J is TRBJ1-5 and V is TRBV29-1; 8 bases are a match to TRBD1. The CDR3 is 13 amino acids. Germline loops: CDR1 SQVTM, CDR2 ANQGSEA. V shed 5 bases and J 2 bases; nucleotides not matched to a gene: 2. As DNA, the CDR3 is TGCAGCGTTACGACAGGGGGCAATCAGCCCCAGCATTTT. Its translation: CSVTTGGNQPQHF.

The table lists this clonotype with many counts. The rearrangement joins TRBV12-3 or TRBV12-4 to TRBJ2-7; 7 bases fit TRBD2. J gave up 4 bases and V 2 bases, and 8 bases lay outside the gene matches. CDR3 length equals 15 residues. CDR3 DNA sequence: TGTGCCAGCAGTTTAATTCAGGGCGGGGGATACGAGCAGTACTTC. Its translation is CASSLIQGGGYEQYF.

The genes are TRBV9 and TRBJ2-3; 8 bases match TRBD2. CDR3 size: 16 residues. V trimming: 4 bases; J trimming: 2 bases; junction bases outside the gene matches: 9. The germline gives CDR1 SGDLS, CDR2 YYNGEE. CDR3 in amino acids: CASSPEAGGSTDTQYF. Written as DNA, the CDR3 is TGTGCCAGCAGCCCAGAGGCGGGAGGTTCCACAGATACGCAGTATTTT.

This clonotype was counted at least ten times. A read error may account for a junction end that differs from germline. The chain uses TRBV24-1 and TRBJ2-4, with TRBD1 matching 8 bases. This CDR3 comprises 14 residues. Germline loops: CDR1 KGHDR, CDR2 SFDVKD. This CDR3 is CATSDPGQVDIKYF. As DNA, the CDR3 is TGTGCCACCAGTGATCCGGGACAGGTTGACATTAAGTACTTC.

V is TRBV5-1 and J is TRBJ2-5, with D perhaps matching TRBD1 (6 bases). The germline V and J ends were trimmed by 3 bases and 2 bases, with 17 bases remaining between them. The CDR3 length is 16 residues. Germline loops: CDR1 SGHRS, CDR2 YFSETQ. The CDR3 reads CASSSPTGTRQETQYF. The DNA for the CDR3 is TGCGCCAGCAGCTCGCCCACCGGGACACGGCAAGAGACCCAGTACTTC.

The chain combines TRBV28 with TRBJ2-7; possibly TRBD1 for D (5 bases). Trimming pared 7 bases from V and 3 bases from J, leaving 13 bases between. Germline V lookup: CDR1 MDHEN, CDR2 SYDVKM. The CDR3 loop spans 13 amino acids. CDR3 loop: CASMAGINYEQYF. In nucleotides, the CDR3 is TGTGCCAGCATGGCAGGGATCAACTACGAGCAGTACTTC.

This clonotype appeared many times. This chain joins TRBV19 and TRBJ2-5; tentatively, D is TRBD2 (7 bases). The CDR3 has 14 amino acids. Germline V gene lookup returns CDR1 LNHDA and CDR2 SQIVND (reference sequence). Trimming removed 3 bases at V and 4 bases at J, with 12 bases between. CDR3 residues: CASSIAGGRETQYF. CDR3 bases: TGTGCCAGTAGTATCGCCGGGGGGCGAGAGACCCAGTACTTC.

In DNA, the CDR3 is TGTGCCTGGAGTTTTGGGGTCCACGAGCAGTACTTC. Translation gives CAWSFGVHEQYF. This sequence joins TRBV30 and TRBJ2-7; the D is unclear. CDR3 length equals 12 residues. Germline CDR1 is GTSNPN and CDR2 is SVGIG (reference sequence). The V end lost 2 bases, the J end lost 5 bases, and 10 bases lay between the germline ends.

This clonotype was recorded once. This chain links TRBV24-1 with TRBJ2-2; 14 nucleotides line up with TRBD2. The CDR3 consists of 18 residues. Looked up from germline, CDR1 is KGHDR and CDR2 is SFDVKD. J gave up 7 bases and V 5 bases, and 11 bases lay outside the gene matches. This chain's CDR3 is CATSGVTSGGVSIGELFF. The CDR3 DNA sequence: TGTGCCACCAGTGGAGTGACTAGCGGGGGGGTATCCATCGGGGAGCTGTTTTTT.

This clonotype was counted ten times or more. The chain is built from TRBV12-3 or TRBV12-4 and TRBJ1-3, with D perhaps matching TRBD1 (5 bases). V was shortened by 8 bases and J by 1 base, with 12 bases between the two germline ends. The CDR3 extends over 14 amino acids. This CDR3 reads CASSHQGSGNTIYF. As DNA, the CDR3 is TGTGCCAGCTCACATCAGGGTTCTGGAAACACCATATATTTT.

At least ten counts were recorded for this clonotype. The CDR3 DNA follows: TGTGCCTGGAGTATACAGGGATATGGCTACACCTTC. It specifies CAWSIQGYGYTF. V is TRBV30 and J is TRBJ1-2; D is possibly TRBD1 (6 bases). Germline CDR1 is GTSNPN and CDR2 is SVGIG (reference sequence). The CDR3 covers 12 residues. V dropped 2 bases and J dropped 5 bases, with 9 bases sitting between them.

Only one count was recorded for this clonotype. No conserved phenylalanine or tryptophan ends this CDR3, so it is likely a read error. It is unclear where the CDR3 begins or ends on the DNA, so no DNA is shown, and the CDR3 is as TCRdb lists it. The CDR3 loop reads CASSPTEGTDYTGELCV. The rearrangement uses TRBV7-7 and TRBJ2-2; TRBD1, the table's D call, lacks a check against the DNA. The CDR3 is 17 residues long, ends included. Germline lookup yields CDR1 SSHAT and CDR2 FNYEAQ (reference sequence).

Ten or more counts support this clonotype. The V and J genes are TRBV7-3 and TRBJ2-2, with a tentative D call TRBD2 (6 bases). Germline V gene lookup returns CDR1 SGHTA and CDR2 FQGTGA. The CDR3 is made up of 14 amino acids. Trimming left V 1 base short and J 7 bases short, with 10 bases between. The CDR3 reads CASSLIGGNGELFF. As DNA, the CDR3 is TGTGCCAGCAGCTTAATTGGGGGGAACGGGGAGCTGTTTTTT.

This clonotype was counted at least ten times. J is TRBJ2-7 and V is TRBV20-1; 7 nucleotides line up with TRBD2. J lost 7 bases, V lost 2 bases, and 8 bases had no gene match. CDR1 and CDR2 from the germline V gene are DFQATT and SNEGSKA (reference sequence). The CDR3 covers 13 residues. The CDR3 DNA sequence: TGCAGTGCTAGATGGTCGGCTAGCGGAGAGCAGTACTTC. This sequence encodes CSARWSASGEQYF.

This clonotype was recorded many times. This sequence joins TRBV20-1 and TRBJ2-2; TRBD2 matches 7 bases. The CDR3 consists of 14 residues. The germline gives CDR1 DFQATT, CDR2 SNEGSKA (reference sequence). Losses at the gene ends were 6 bases for V and 2 bases for J; bases not matched to a gene: 6. The CDR3 DNA follows: TGCAGTGCAATTAAAGCGGGAAACACCGGGGAGCTGTTTTTT. It codes for CSAIKAGNTGELFF.

At least ten counts were recorded for this clonotype. The rearrangement joins TRBV6-1 to TRBJ1-6; 10 nucleotides align to TRBD1. This CDR3 comprises 14 residues. Germline values: CDR1 MNHNS, CDR2 SASEGT. Trimming took 5 bases from V and 7 from J; bases not matched to a gene: 2. CDR3: CASSRTGGNSPLHF. The CDR3 coding sequence is TGTGCCAGCAGTAGGACAGGGGGGAATTCACCCCTCCACTTT.

This clonotype was picked up many times. The chain combines TRBV5-1 with TRBJ1-2; 7 nucleotides agree with TRBD1. The V segment lost 0 bases and the J segment 6 bases; nucleotides outside the gene matches: 11. The germline V gene has CDR1 SGHRS and CDR2 YFSETQ. The CDR3 runs 16 residues. The CDR3 DNA reads as TGCGCCAGCAGCTTGGGCTTCGGGGACAGTGGGAATGGCTACACCTTC. Translation: CASSLGFGDSGNGYTF.

This clonotype has at least ten counts. The V call is TRBV11-2, the J call TRBJ1-1, with 7 nucleotides matching TRBD1. Germline CDR1 reads SGHAT; CDR2 reads FQNNGV. The CDR3 runs to 12 residues. The junction had 4 bases not matched to a gene; V was cut back by 5 bases and J by 7 bases. CDR3 loop: CASSGGTVEAFF. The CDR3, as DNA: TGTGCCAGCAGCGGGGGGACAGTTGAAGCTTTCTTT.

This clonotype was counted many times. This chain connects TRBV5-1 to TRBJ2-7; 10 positions match TRBD1. This CDR3 is built from 15 residues. Germline-derived CDR1 and CDR2 are SGHRS and YFSETQ. V gave up 4 bases and J gave up 4 bases; unmatched junction bases: 8. CDR3: CASSLDRTGGYEQYF. CDR3 bases: TGCGCCAGCAGCCTAGATCGGACAGGGGGGTACGAGCAGTACTTC.

This clonotype was observed at least ten times. The chain combines TRBV20-1 with TRBJ1-1; the D gene is possibly TRBD1 (5 bases). The CDR3 spans 13 residues. Per the germline V gene, CDR1 is DFQATT and CDR2 is SNEGSKA (reference sequence). Trimming cost V 5 bases and J 4 bases, with 14 bases left between them. The CDR3 nucleotides are TGCAGTGCTCTAAGGGGCCCAGGCACTGAAGCTTTCTTT. It encodes CSALRGPGTEAFF.

The chain joins TRBV12-3 or TRBV12-4 to TRBJ2-7; D gene ambiguous. The CDR3 is made up of 13 amino acids. Trimming took 1 base from V and 3 from J, leaving 7 bases between them. The CDR3 reads CASSLVRFYEQYF. CDR3 nucleotide sequence: TGTGCCAGCAGTTTAGTCAGATTCTACGAGCAGTACTTC.

This clonotype was seen repeatedly, ten times or more. The chain joins TRBV11-2 to TRBJ2-7; TRBD1 is a possible D gene (6 bases). Trimming removed 2 bases at V and 2 bases at J, with 16 bases between. The germline CDR1 and CDR2 sequences are SGHAT and FQNNGV. CDR3 length equals 16 residues. The CDR3 coding sequence is TGTGCCAGCAGCTTATCTGTGGGACATCTAACCTACGAGCAGTACTTC. This translates into CASSLSVGHLTYEQYF.

V is TRBV28 and J is TRBJ2-7; maybe TRBD2 (5 bases). There are 12 residues in the CDR3. Germline loops: CDR1 MDHEN, CDR2 SYDVKM. Between the trimmed V and J ends, which lost 3 bases and 6 bases, there was a span of 9 bases. In nucleotides, the CDR3 is TGTGCCAGCAGTTTTAAGCGGTGCGAGCAGTACTTC. Translated: CASSFKRCEQYF.

Only a few counts were recorded for this clonotype. V gene TRBV12-3 or TRBV12-4 combines with J gene TRBJ2-7, with a possible D match to TRBD2 (6 bases). V was cut by 3 bases and J by 7 bases, with 19 bases left in between. This CDR3 region has 15 residues. The chain's CDR3 is CASSLGGVFGGEQYF. CDR3 coding DNA: TGTGCCAGCAGTTTGGGCGGGGTCTTCGGAGGGGAGCAGTACTTC.

This clonotype was seen at least ten times. Here the CDR3 DNA reads TGTGCCAGCAGCCCCTACAGGGGCGGGGCGTACGAGCAGTACTTC. Translating it yields CASSPYRGGAYEQYF. This sequence joins TRBV6-5 and TRBJ2-7; TRBD1 is a possible D gene (7 bases). Between the trimmed V and J ends, which lost 6 bases and 4 bases, there was a span of 19 bases. Germline-derived CDR1 and CDR2 are MNHEY and SVGAGI. The CDR3 runs to 15 residues.